These 12 T cell receptor beta chains share one sample of origin, sequenced in a study of blood T cells in healthy people across ages. Using a J-beta primer mix together with a sample-barcoded 5' primer, a second PCR was run for about 6 to 11 cycles. From the 5' RACE reads, TCRdb called clonotypes with MiXCR, one entry per CDR3 protein. The sample includes hundreds of thousands of distinct CDR3 sequences, approximately 67% of them seen just once. Sequencing was carried out using blood. The receptor source for this set is a man between 25 and 39 years old in good health.

The rearrangement joins TRBV20-1 to TRBJ2-7; D is undetermined. From germline, CDR1 is DFQATT and CDR2 SNEGSKA (reference sequence). CDR3 length: 13 amino acids. The V end was cut by 0 bases, the J end by 1 base, with 7 bases between. CDR3 amino acids: CSARDPGSYEQYF. Here the CDR3 DNA reads TGCAGTGCTAGAGATCCAGGATCCTACGAGCAGTACTTC.

This clonotype was observed a handful of times. This chain joins TRBV4-2 and TRBJ2-7; 10 bases align to TRBD2. The CDR3 totals 15 residues. Germline trimming cut 2 bases from V and 4 bases from J; bases unmatched to any gene: 5. The V gene's germline CDR1 is LGHNA and CDR2 YNFKEQ. DNA of the CDR3: TGTGCCAGCAGCCAAACAGCGGGGGGGCCTTACGAGCAGTACTTC. Amino acids: CASSQTAGGPYEQYF.

The chain couples TRBV12-3 or TRBV12-4 to TRBJ2-4; D may match TRBD1 or TRBD2 (5 bases each). The CDR3 covers 17 residues. Trimming shortened V by 6 bases and J by 0 bases, and 18 bases separated the two germline ends. The CDR3: CASRRSGTRLAKNIQYF. The DNA for the CDR3 is TGTGCCAGCAGACGATCCGGGACCCGCCTAGCCAAAAACATTCAGTACTTC.

This chain connects TRBV6-2 or TRBV6-3 to TRBJ2-4; 7 bases agree with TRBD1. Germline values: CDR1 MNHEY, CDR2 SVGEGT. V lost 5 bases to trimming and J lost 1 base; unmatched junction nucleotides: 8. This CDR3 region has 16 residues. The CDR3 DNA reads as TGTGCCAGCAGTCCGACAGGGAGACGGGCCAAAAACATTCAGTACTTC. Its translation: CASSPTGRRAKNIQYF.

As for this clonotype: A single base separates this from a much larger clone, so it may be a read error. The genes are TRBV6-4 and TRBJ2-4; D assignment may be TRBD1 or TRBD2 (5 bases each). The germline V and J ends were trimmed by 2 bases and 6 bases, with 14 bases remaining between them. Germline CDR1 is MRHNA and CDR2 is SNTAGT. CDR3 size: 15 residues. The CDR3 reads CASSDESEGSNIQYF. CDR3 nucleotides: TGTGCCAGCAGTGACGAAAGTGAGGGGTCAAACATTCAGTACTTC.

Note on this clonotype: A much larger clone differs from this one at a single base, so this may be a read error. In nucleotides, the CDR3 is TGTGCGTACAGGGAGAACAATGAGCAGTACTTC. It is translated as CAYRENNEQYF. The J gene is TRBJ2-1, the V gene TRBV6-2 or TRBV6-3; weak D call: TRBD1 (6 bases). The DNA end favors TRBJ2-7, so the J call may be wrong. Germline CDR1 MNHEY, CDR2 SVGEGT. There are 11 residues in the CDR3.

The table lists this clonotype with a count of one. The chain has TRBV21-1 and TRBJ2-6. TRBV21-1 counts as a pseudogene. CDR3 length: 16 amino acids. The CDR3 is CASSKWVHSGANVLTF. The CDR3 nucleotides read TGTGCCAGCAGCAAATGGGTGCACTCTGGGGCCAACGTCCTGACTTTC.

This rearrangement joins TRBV12-3 or TRBV12-4 to TRBJ2-3; 7 bases fit TRBD2. The CDR3 contains 15 residues. The J segment lost 3 bases and the V segment lost 3 bases, leaving 6 bases of the junction unmatched. The CDR3 here is CASSFSLAMTDTQYF. For the CDR3, the DNA is TGTGCCAGCAGTTTCTCACTAGCGATGACAGATACGCAGTATTTT.

The chain couples TRBV2 to TRBJ2-3, with no clear D. The CDR3 loop spans 14 amino acids. The V gene's germline CDR1 is SNHLY and CDR2 FYNNEI. Trimming removed 1 base at V and 2 bases at J, with 7 bases between. The CDR3 reads CASSEGQTTDTQYF. DNA for the CDR3: TGTGCCAGCAGTGAAGGGCAGACCACAGATACGCAGTATTTT.

CDR3 coding DNA: TGTGCCACCCGGGGGTCAGCCTACGAGCAGTACTTC. Translating gives CATRGSAYEQYF. J is TRBJ2-5 and V is TRBV28; D is possibly TRBD2 (6 bases). The J call could be wrong; TRBJ2-7 is a better fit for the DNA end. Germline V CDR1 and CDR2: MDHEN, SYDVKM. CDR3 length: 12 amino acids.

As to this clonotype: Sequence at one end of the junction differs from germline and may be a read error. The CDR3 DNA follows: TGTGCCGCCAGCAGAGATAGAGGTGGGGCCAACGTCCTGACTTTC. Translating gives CAASRDRGGANVLTF. The genes are TRBV15 and TRBJ2-6; D gene unclear. Looked up from germline, CDR1 is LNHNV and CDR2 is YYDKDF (reference sequence). The CDR3 extends over 15 amino acids.

This rearrangement joins TRBV6-5 to TRBJ2-2; 9 nucleotides agree with TRBD2. There are 18 residues in the CDR3. The V gene's germline CDR1 is MNHEY and CDR2 SVGAGI. After removal of 0 bases from V and 1 base from J, the junction contained 6 bases not matched to a gene. The CDR3 reads CASSYSRLAGVNTGELFF. The CDR3 DNA follows: TGTGCCAGCAGTTACTCGAGATTAGCGGGGGTGAACACCGGGGAGCTGTTTTTT.